This T cell receptor beta chain derives from a study of cytomegalovirus exposure and HLA in healthy donors. Points from the study as a whole: The authors later found HLA-associated TCR beta chains more clonally expanded than equally common others. For cytomegalovirus status, the classifier reportedly gave diagnoses with high specificity and sensitivity.

The donors comprised healthy bone marrow donors. Primers for the PCR totalled 60 Vbeta and 13 Jbeta. Data came from immunoSEQ multiplex PCR; TCRdb stores just in-frame clones and leaves some out. The sample contains about 130,000 clones, around three quarters of which appear only once. CDR1 and CDR2 (germline): MDHEN, SYDVKM. The J segment lost 3 bases and the V segment lost 6 bases, leaving 3 bases of the junction unmatched. This CDR3 contains 14 residues. Concerning this clone: Its antigen remains unknown.

J is TRBJ1-5 and V is TRBV28, with 9 bases identical to TRBD1. The sequence was collected from a man aged 40-55 years in good health and CMV-seronegative. The sample was PBMCs. CDR3 sequence reads: CASSIQGANQPQHF. The DNA for the CDR3 is TGTGCCAGCAGCATACAGGGGGCCAATCAGCCCCAGCATTTT.